This TCR beta chain was obtained from a study of shared clonotypes between healthy human individuals. On the study more broadly: Three plates were used per donor for CD4 naive, three for CD4 memory, two for CD8 naive and one for CD8 memory. Study-wide results and caveats: Having only a few donors restricted how much genetic and exposure-history diversity was captured.

Several immunoSEQ plates held equal portions of the genomic DNA taken from each subset. Sequencing used immunoSEQ multiplex PCR; TCRdb keeps in-frame clones, though not all of them. The sample has 500,000 to 550,000 clones, approximately 94% seen once. Germline loops: CDR1 SGHNT, CDR2 YYREEE (reference sequence). With V trimmed by 4 bases and J by 3 bases, 11 bases remained unmatched. The CDR3 runs 16 residues. A remark on this clone: Its specificity is not known.

The CD4+ fraction was divided into a CD45RA+ naive subset and a CD45RA-negative memory subset. The source of this sequence is a woman aged 30 to 39 in good health. The rearrangement uses TRBV5-4 and TRBJ2-7; 9 bases align to TRBD2. The sample taken for sequencing was naive CD4+ T cells sorted from blood. Subset specified: CD45RA+ positively selected. CDR3 nucleotides: TGTGCCAGCAGCCATAGCGGGAGCGGAACACACTACGAGCAGTACTTC. Protein: CASSHSGSGTHYEQYF.